This T cell receptor beta chain was identified during a study of blood T cell repertoires in COVID-19. CDR1 and CDR2 from the germline V gene are SGHRS and YFSETQ. CDR3 length equals 14 residues. Trimming cost V 2 bases and J 6 bases, with 15 bases left between them. Per the original data handling: Nucleated cell counts were estimated from reference gene primer amplification. Clones were sequenced by immunoSEQ multiplex PCR, and TCRdb holds only the in-frame ones, with some missing. The DNA gave D and trimming, while V, J and clone size come from that table. Among 300,000 to 350,000 clones listed, roughly 90% were seen once. Patients at the Seattle site were enrolled during active infection and followed longitudinally.

Sequenced: peripheral blood. The sequence derives from a woman aged 25 to 39 with COVID-19, enrolled during active disease. The V and J genes are TRBV5-1 and TRBJ2-7; D not resolved. The CDR3 region has the DNA TGCGCCAGCAGCTTAGGCGGTTCTACCACCGAGCAGTACTTC. Residues: CASSLGGSTTEQYF.